This T cell receptor beta chain was captured in a study of PD-1 blockade in classical Hodgkin lymphoma. Findings and caveats of the study: At baseline, newly diagnosed patients reportedly showed less TCR diversity than healthy donors.

There was relapse after autologous stem cell transplantation in every patient, and there was variation in brentuximab vedotin exposure. Here immunoSEQ multiplex PCR was the method, and the copy in TCRdb shows in-frame clones only, minus some. This sample carries about 13,000 clones, roughly 80% of them seen once, and the ten largest clones take less than 5%. Worth noting for this clone: As yet, its antigen is unknown.

From germline, CDR1 is SQVTM and CDR2 ANQGSEA. Trimming pared 5 bases from V and 8 bases from J, leaving 13 bases between. CDR3 size: 13 residues. This receptor was taken from a human donor with classical Hodgkin lymphoma. The source material was peripheral blood mononuclear cells (PBMCs), sampled at baseline. The V gene is TRBV29-1, the J gene TRBJ1-6; possibly TRBD1 for D (5 bases). The CDR3 DNA sequence: TGCAGCGTTTCCCAGGGAGGGGATTCACCCCTCCACTTT. Amino acids: CSVSQGGDSPLHF.